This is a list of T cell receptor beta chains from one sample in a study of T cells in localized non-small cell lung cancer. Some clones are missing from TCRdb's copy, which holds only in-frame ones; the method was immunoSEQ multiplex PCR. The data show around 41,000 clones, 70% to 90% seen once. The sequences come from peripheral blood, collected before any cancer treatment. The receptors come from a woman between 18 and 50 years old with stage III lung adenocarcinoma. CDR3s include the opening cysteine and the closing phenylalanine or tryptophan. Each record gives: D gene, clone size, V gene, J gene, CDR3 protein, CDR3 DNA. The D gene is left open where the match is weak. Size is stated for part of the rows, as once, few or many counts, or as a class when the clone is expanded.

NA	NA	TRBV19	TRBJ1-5	CASTNSQYGGSNQPQHF	TGTGCCAGTACCAACTCCCAGTACGGGGGTAGCAATCAGCCCCAGCATTTT
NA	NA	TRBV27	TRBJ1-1	CASSWSTGNAEAFF	TGTGCCAGCAGCTGGTCCACAGGGAATGCTGAAGCTTTCTTT
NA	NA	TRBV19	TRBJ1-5	CASDDRAYSNQPQHF	TGTGCCAGTGATGACAGAGCGTATAGCAATCAGCCCCAGCATTTT
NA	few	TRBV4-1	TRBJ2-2	CASSQPKNTGELFF	TGCGCCAGCAGCCAACCCAAGAACACCGGGGAGCTGTTTTTT
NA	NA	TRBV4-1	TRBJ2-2	CASSQVSADTGELFF	TGCGCCAGCAGCCAAGTAAGCGCTGACACCGGGGAGCTGTTTTTT
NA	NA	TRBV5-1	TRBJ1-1	CASSLAGFEAFF	TGCGCCAGCAGCTTGGCGGGGTTTGAAGCTTTCTTT
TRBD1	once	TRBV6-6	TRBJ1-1	CASSTGTGAKGAFF	TGTGCCAGCAGTACCGGGACAGGGGCCAAGGGGGCTTTCTTT
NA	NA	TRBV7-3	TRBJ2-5	CASSRDGGSGETQYF	TGTGCCAGCAGCCGGGACGGGGGATCAGGAGAGACCCAGTACTTC
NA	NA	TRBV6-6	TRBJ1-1	CASSGTGATEAFF	TGTGCCAGCAGTGGGACCGGAGCCACTGAAGCTTTCTTT
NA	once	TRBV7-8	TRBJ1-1	CASSLGLPEAFF	TGTGCCAGCAGCCTGGGACTCCCTGAAGCTTTCTTT
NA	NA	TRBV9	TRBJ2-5	CASSVGQLQETQYF	TGTGCCAGCAGCGTAGGTCAGCTCCAAGAGACCCAGTACTTC
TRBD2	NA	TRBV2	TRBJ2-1	CASQTSGGINEQFF	TGTGCCAGCCAGACTAGCGGGGGGATCAATGAGCAGTTCTTC
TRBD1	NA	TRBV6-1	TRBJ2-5	CASSDTGGIQETQYF	TGTGCCAGCAGCGATACAGGGGGGATACAAGAGACCCAGTACTTC
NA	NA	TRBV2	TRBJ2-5	CAAKGTGETQYF	TGTGCTGCGAAGGGGACGGGGGAGACCCAGTACTTC
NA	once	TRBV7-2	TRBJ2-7	CASSFGVTGHAGNEQYF	TGTGCCAGCAGCTTCGGTGTAACGGGACACGCGGGCAACGAGCAGTACTTC
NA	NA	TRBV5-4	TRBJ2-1	CASSFITLSNEQFF	TGTGCCAGCAGCTTTATTACATTGTCTAATGAGCAGTTCTTC
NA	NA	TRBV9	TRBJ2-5	CASSVQGGFQETQYF	TGTGCCAGCAGCGTACAGGGGGGATTCCAAGAGACCCAGTACTTC